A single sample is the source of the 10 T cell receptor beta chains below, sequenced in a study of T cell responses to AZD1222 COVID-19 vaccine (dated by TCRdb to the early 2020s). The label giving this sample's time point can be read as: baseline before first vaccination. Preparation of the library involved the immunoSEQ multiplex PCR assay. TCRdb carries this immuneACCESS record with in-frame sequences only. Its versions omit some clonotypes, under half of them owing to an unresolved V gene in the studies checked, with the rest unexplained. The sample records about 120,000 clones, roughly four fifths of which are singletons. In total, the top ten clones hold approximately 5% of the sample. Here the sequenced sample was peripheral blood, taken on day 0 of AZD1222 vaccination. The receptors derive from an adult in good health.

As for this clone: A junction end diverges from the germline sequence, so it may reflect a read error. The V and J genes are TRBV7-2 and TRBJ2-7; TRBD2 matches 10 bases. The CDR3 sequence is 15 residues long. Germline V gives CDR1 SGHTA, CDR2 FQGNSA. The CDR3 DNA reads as TGTGCCAGCAGGTTAGGGACTAGCGAGGCCTACGAGCAGTACTTC. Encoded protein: CASRLGTSEAYEQYF.

CDR3 protein: CASSPDRKETQYF. The CDR3 DNA is TGTGCCAGCAGCCCGGACAGGAAAGAGACCCAGTACTTC. V and J are TRBV27 and TRBJ2-5, with 7 nucleotides matching TRBD1. CDR1 and CDR2 (germline): MNHEY, SMNVEV (reference sequence). The length of the CDR3 is 13 residues. With 6 bases clipped from V and 3 bases from J, the junction kept 4 bases outside the gene matches.

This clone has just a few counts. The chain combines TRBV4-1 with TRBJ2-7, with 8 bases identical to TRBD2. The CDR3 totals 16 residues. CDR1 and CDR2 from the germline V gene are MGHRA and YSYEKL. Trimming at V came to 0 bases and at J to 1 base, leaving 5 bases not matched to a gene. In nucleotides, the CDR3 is TGCGCCAGCAGCCAAGATATGACTAGCGAATCCTACGAGCAGTACTTC. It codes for CASSQDMTSESYEQYF.

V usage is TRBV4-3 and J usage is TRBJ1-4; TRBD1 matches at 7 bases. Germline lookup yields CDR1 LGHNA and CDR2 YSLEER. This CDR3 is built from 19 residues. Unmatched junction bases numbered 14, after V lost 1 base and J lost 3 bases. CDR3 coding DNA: TGCGCCAGCAGCCAAGTAGGGGGGGACAGATCGGGGTCTAATGAAAAACTGTTTTTT. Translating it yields CASSQVGGDRSGSNEKLFF.

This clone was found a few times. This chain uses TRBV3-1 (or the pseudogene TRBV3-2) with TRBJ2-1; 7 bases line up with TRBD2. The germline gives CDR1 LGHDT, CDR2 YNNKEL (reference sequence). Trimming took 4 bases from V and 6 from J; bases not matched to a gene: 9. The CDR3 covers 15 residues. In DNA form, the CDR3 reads TGTGCCAGCAGCCCTGACTCACTAGCGATCAATGAGCAGTTCTTC. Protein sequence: CASSPDSLAINEQFF.

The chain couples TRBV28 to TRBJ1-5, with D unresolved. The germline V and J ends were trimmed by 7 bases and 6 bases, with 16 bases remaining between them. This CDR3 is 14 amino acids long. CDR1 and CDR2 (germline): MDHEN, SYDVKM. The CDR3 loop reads CASIRVANGQPQHF. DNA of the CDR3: TGTGCCAGCATCCGAGTGGCGAATGGTCAGCCCCAGCATTTT. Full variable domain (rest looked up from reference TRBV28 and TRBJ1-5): DVKVTQSSRYLVKRTGEKVFLECVQDMDHENMFWYRQDPGLGLRLIYFSYDVKMKEKGDIPEGYSVSREKKERFSLILESASTNQTSMYLCASIRVANGQPQHFGDGTRLSIL.

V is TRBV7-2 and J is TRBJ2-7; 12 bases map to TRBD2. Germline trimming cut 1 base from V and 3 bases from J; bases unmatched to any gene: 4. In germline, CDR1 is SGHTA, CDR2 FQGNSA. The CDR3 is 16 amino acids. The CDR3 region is CASSLGVGLAGYEQYF. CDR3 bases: TGTGCCAGCAGCTTAGGGGTGGGACTAGCGGGCTACGAGCAGTACTTC.

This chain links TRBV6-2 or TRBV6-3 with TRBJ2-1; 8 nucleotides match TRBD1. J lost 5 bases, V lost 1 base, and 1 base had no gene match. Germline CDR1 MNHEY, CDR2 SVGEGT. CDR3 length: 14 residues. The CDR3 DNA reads TGTGCCAGCAGTTACTTGGACAGGGACAATGAGCAGTTCTTC. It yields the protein CASSYLDRDNEQFF.

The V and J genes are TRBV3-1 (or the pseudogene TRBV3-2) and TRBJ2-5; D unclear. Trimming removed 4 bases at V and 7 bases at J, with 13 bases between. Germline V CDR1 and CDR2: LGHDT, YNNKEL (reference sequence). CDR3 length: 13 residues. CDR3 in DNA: TGTGCCAGCAGCCCCTCGACCTCTGGGACCCAGTACTTC. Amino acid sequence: CASSPSTSGTQYF.

CDR3 bases: TGTGCCAGCAGTTTATCAGATACGCAGTATTTT. Protein sequence: CASSLSDTQYF. V and J are TRBV12-3 or TRBV12-4 and TRBJ2-3; D gene ambiguous. V lost 2 bases to trimming and J lost 4 bases, with 1 base between them. The length of the CDR3 is 11 residues.